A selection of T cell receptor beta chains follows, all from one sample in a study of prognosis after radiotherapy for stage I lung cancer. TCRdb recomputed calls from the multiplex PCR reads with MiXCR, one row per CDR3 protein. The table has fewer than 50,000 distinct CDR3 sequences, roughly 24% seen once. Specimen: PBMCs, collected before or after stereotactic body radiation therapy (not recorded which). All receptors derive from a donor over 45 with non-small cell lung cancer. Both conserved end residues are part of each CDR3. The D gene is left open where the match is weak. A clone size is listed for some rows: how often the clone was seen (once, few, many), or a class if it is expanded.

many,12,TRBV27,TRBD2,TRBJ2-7,CASSSAGREQYF,TGTGCCAGCAGTTCAGCGGGGCGCGAGCAGTACTTC
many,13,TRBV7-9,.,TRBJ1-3,CASSTGSGNTIYF,TGTGCCAGCAGCACAGGGTCTGGAAACACCATATATTTT
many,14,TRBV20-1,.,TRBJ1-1,CSAREARTNTEAFF,TGCAGTGCTAGAGAAGCGCGGACGAACACTGAAGCTTTCTTT
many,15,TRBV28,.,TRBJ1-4,CASSLSGILNEKLFF,TGTGCCAGCAGTTTATCTGGCATACTCAATGAAAAACTGTTTTTT
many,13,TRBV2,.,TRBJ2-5,CASSEVWAVGQYF,TGTGCCAGCAGTGAAGTGTGGGCAGTAGGCCAGTACTTC
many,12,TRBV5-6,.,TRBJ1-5,CASSRLGQPQHF,TGTGCCAGCAGCCGGCTGGGTCAGCCCCAGCATTTT
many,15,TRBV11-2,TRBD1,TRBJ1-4,CASSLERTGLGKLFF,TGTGCCAGCAGCTTAGAAAGGACAGGGTTAGGAAAACTGTTTTTT
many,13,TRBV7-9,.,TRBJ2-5,CASSQYPGETQYF,TGTGCCAGCAGCCAATACCCAGGAGAGACCCAGTACTTC
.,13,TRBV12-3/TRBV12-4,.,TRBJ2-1,CASSFIGCDEQFF,TGTGCCAGCAGTTTTATCGGCTGTGATGAGCAGTTCTTC
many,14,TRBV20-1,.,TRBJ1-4,CSAREGAANEKLFF,TGCAGTGCTAGAGAGGGGGCGGCTAATGAAAAACTGTTTTTT